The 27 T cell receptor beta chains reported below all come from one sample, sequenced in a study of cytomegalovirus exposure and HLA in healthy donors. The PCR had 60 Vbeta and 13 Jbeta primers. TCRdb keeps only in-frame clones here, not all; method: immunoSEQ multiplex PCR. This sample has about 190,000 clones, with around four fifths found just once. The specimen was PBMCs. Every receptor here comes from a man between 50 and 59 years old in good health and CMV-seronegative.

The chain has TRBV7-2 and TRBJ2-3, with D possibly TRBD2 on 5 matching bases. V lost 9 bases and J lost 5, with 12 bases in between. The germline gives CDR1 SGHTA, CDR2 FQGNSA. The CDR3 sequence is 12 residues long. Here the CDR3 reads CASRWRIDTQYF. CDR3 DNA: TGTGCCAGTCGATGGAGGATAGATACGCAGTATTTT.

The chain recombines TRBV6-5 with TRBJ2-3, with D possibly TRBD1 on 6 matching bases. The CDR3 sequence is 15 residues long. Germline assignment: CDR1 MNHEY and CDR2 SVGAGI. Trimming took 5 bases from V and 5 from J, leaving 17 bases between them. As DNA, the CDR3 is TGTGCCAGCAGTATCCGGGACATTTCAGTAGATACGCAGTATTTT. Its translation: CASSIRDISVDTQYF.

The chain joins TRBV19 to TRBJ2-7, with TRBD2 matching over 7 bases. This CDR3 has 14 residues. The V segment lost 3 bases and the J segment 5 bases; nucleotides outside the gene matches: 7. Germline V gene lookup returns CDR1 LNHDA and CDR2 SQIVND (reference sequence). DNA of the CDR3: TGTGCCAGTAGTATCAGGGCTAGCGGTGACGAGCAGTACTTC. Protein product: CASSIRASGDEQYF. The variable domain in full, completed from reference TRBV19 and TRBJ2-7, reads DGGITQSPKYLFRKEGQNVTLSCEQNLNHDAMYWYRQDPGQGLRLIYYSQIVNDFQKGDIAEGYSVSREKKESFPLTVTSAQKNPTAFYLCASSIRASGDEQYFGPGTRLTVT.

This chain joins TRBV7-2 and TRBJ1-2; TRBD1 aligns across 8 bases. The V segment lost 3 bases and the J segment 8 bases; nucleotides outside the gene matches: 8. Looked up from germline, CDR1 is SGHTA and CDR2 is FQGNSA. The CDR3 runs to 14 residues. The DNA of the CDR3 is TGTGCCAGCAGCTTGGACAGGGTTAGGGGAGGCTACACCTTC. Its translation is CASSLDRVRGGYTF.

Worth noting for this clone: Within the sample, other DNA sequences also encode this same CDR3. The chain's CDR3 is CASSLRGYEQYF. Here the CDR3 DNA reads TGTGCCAGCAGCTTAAGGGGCTACGAGCAGTACTTC. This rearrangement joins TRBV7-2 to TRBJ2-7, with a weak D call TRBD1 (5 bases). Germline lookup yields CDR1 SGHTA and CDR2 FQGNSA. CDR3 length equals 12 residues. Trimming shortened V by 2 bases and J by 3 bases, and 5 bases separated the two germline ends.

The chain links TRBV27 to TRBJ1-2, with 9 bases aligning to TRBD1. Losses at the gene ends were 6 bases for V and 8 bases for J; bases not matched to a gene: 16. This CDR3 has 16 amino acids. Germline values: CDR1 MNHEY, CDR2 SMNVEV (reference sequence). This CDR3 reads CASRSTGQGVRWGYTF. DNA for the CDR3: TGTGCCAGCAGATCCACGGGACAGGGAGTTCGTTGGGGCTACACCTTC.

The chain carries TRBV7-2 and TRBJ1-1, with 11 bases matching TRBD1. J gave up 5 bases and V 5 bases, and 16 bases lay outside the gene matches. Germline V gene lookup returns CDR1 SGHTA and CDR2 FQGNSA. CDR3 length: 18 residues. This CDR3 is CASSGTTGTGGLRTEAFF. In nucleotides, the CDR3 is TGTGCCAGCAGCGGAACGACCGGGACAGGGGGACTTAGGACTGAAGCTTTCTTT.

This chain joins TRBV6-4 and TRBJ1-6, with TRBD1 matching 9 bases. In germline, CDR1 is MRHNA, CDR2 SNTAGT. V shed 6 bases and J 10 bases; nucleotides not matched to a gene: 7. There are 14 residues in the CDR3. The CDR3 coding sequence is TGTGCCAGCAGGCCCGGGACAGGGATGTCACCCCTCCACTTT. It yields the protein CASRPGTGMSPLHF.

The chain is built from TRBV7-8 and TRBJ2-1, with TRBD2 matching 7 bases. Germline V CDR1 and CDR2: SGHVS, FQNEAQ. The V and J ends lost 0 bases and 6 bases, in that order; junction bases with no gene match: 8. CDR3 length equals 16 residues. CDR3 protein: CASSLAWAGRGNEQFF. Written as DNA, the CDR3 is TGTGCCAGCAGCTTAGCCTGGGCGGGGAGGGGCAATGAGCAGTTCTTC.

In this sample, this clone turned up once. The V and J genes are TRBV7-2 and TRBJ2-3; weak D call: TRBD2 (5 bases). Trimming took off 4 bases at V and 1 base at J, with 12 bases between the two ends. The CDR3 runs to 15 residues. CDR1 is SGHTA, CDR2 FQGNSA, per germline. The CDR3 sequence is CASSSSGLGTDTQYF. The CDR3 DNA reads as TGTGCCAGCAGCTCTTCAGGACTGGGCACAGATACGCAGTATTTT.

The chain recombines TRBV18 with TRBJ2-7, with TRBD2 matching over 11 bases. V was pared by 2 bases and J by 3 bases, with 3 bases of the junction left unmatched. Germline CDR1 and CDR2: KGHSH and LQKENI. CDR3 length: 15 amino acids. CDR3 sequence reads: CASSPGSGGVYEQYF. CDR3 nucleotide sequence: TGTGCCAGCTCACCAGGTAGCGGGGGGGTCTACGAGCAGTACTTC.

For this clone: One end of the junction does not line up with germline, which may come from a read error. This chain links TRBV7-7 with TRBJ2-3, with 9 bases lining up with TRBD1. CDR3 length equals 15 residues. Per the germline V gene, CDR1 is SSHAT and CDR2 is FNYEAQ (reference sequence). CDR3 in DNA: TGTGCTAGCAGCCAGGGACAGGGAGGCACAGATACGCAGTATTTT. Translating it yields CASSQGQGGTDTQYF.

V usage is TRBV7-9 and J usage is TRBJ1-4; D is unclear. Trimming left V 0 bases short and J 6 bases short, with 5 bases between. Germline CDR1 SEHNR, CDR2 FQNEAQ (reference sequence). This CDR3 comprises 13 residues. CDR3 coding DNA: TGTGCCAGCAGCTTAGCAGCTCATGAAAAACTGTTTTTT. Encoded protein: CASSLAAHEKLFF.

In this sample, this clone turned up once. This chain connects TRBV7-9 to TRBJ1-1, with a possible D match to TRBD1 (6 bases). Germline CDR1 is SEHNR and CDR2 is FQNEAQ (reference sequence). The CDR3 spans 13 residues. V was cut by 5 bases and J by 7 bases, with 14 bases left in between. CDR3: CASSHDRINEAFF. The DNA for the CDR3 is TGTGCCAGCAGCCACGACAGGATTAATGAAGCTTTCTTT.

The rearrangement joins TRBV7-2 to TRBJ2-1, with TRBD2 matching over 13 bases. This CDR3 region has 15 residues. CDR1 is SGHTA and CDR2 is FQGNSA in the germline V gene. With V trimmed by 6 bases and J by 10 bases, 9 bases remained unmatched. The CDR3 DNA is TGTGCCAGCAGTCTGGGACTAGCGGGGTCCAAGGAGCAGTTCTTC. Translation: CASSLGLAGSKEQFF.

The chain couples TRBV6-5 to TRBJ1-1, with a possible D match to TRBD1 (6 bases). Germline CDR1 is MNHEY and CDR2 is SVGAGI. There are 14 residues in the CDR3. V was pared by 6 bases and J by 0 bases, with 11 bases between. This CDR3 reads CASRSQGLNTEAFF. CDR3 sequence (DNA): TGTGCCAGCAGATCGCAGGGGTTGAACACTGAAGCTTTCTTT.

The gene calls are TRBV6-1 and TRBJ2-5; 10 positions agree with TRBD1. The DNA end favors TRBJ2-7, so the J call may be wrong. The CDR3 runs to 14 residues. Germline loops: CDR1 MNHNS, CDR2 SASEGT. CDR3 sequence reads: CATKRDRGFYEQYF. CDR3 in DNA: TGTGCCACAAAGAGGGACAGGGGATTCTACGAGCAGTACTTC.

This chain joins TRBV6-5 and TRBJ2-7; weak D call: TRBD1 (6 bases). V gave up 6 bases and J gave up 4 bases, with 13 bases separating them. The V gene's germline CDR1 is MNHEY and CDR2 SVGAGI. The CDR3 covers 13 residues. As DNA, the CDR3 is TGTGCCAGCAGCCGGACAGCACTATACGAGCAGTACTTC. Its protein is CASSRTALYEQYF.

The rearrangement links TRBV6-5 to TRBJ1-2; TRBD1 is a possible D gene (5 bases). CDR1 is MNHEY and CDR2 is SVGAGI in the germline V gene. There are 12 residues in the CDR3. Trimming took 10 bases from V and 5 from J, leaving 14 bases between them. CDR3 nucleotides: TGTGCCACCACGACAGCTGATTATGGCTACACCTTC. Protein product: CATTTADYGYTF.

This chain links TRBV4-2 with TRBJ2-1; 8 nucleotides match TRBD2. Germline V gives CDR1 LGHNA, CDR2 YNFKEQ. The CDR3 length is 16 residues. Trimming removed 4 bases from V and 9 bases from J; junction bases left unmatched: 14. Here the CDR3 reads CASSLNSGEDFGEQFF. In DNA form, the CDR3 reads TGTGCCAGCAGCCTTAATAGCGGGGAGGATTTCGGTGAGCAGTTCTTC.

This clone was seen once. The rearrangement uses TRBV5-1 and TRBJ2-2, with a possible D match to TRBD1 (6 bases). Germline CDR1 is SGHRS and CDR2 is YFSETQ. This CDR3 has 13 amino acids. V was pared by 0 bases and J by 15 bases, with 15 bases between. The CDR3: CASSLEGDKAMFF. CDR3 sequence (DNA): TGCGCCAGCAGCTTGGAGGGGGACAAGGCTATGTTTTTT.

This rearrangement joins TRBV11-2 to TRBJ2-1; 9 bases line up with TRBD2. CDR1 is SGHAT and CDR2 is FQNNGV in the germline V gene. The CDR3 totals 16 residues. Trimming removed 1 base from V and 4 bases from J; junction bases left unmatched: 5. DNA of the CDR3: TGTGCCAGCAGCTTAGGGGCTAGCGGGAATTACAATGAGCAGTTCTTC. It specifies CASSLGASGNYNEQFF.

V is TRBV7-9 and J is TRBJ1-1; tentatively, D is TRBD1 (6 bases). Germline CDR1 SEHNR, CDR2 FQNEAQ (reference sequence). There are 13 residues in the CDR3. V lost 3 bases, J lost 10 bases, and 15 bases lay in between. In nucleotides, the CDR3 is TGTGCCAGCAGCTTGACAGGTCACCATGGAGCTTTCTTT. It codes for CASSLTGHHGAFF.

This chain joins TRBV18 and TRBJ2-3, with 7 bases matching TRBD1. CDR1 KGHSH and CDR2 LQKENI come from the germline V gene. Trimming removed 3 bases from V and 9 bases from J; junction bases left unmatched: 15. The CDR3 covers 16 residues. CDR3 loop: CASSPGQSTGRATQYF. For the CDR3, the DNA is TGTGCCAGCTCACCTGGTCAATCGACAGGGCGGGCGACGCAGTATTTT.

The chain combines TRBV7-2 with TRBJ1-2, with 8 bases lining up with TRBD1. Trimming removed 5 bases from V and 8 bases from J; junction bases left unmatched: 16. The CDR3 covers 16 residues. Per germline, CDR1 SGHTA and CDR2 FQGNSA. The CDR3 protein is CASSLLQGVFSRGYTF. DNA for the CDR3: TGTGCCAGCAGCCTTCTACAGGGGGTCTTCTCGAGGGGCTACACCTTC.

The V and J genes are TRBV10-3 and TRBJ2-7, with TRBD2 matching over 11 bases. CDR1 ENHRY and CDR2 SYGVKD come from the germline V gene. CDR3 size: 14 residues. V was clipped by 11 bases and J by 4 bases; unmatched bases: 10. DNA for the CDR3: TGTGCCGCCACGACCGGGACTAGCGGTTACGAGCAGTACTTC. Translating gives CAATTGTSGYEQYF.

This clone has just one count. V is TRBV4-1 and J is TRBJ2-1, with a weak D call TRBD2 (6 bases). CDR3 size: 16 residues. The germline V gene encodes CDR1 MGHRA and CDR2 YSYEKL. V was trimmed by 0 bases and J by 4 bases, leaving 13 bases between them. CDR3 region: CASSQDRRGRYNEQFF. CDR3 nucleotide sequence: TGCGCCAGCAGCCAAGATAGGCGGGGCCGTTACAATGAGCAGTTCTTC.